This TCR beta chain was recovered during a study of OX40 agonist ivuxolimab in advanced cancers. General study points: The study observed clonal expansion of CD4+ and CD8+ blood T cells by week 6 at 0.1 to 3.0 mg/kg.

Worth noting for this clone: Its antigen is unidentified.

Here immunoSEQ multiplex PCR was the method, and the copy in TCRdb shows in-frame clones only, minus some. The sample consists of fewer than 65,000 clones, 85% to 90% of them appearing once. The CDR3 runs to 15 residues. Trimming cost V 1 base and J 3 bases, with 11 bases left between them. Germline-derived CDR1 and CDR2 are KGHSH and LQKENI. Material: CD4+ or CD8+ T cells sorted from blood, obtained in a trial of the OX40 agonist ivuxolimab. This sequence joins TRBV18 and TRBJ2-3; D call uncertain. This clonotype was sampled from an adult with an advanced solid tumor such as melanoma, head and neck, liver or kidney cancer. The DNA of the CDR3 is TGTGCCAGCTCACCACGGGGAACCCCTACAGATACGCAGTATTTT. Translated: CASSPRGTPTDTQYF. The full variable domain, completed using reference TRBV18 and TRBJ2-3, is NAGVMQNPRHLVRRRGQEARLRCSPMKGHSHVYWYRQLPEEGLKFMVYLQKENIIDESGMPKERFSAEFPKEGPSILRIQQVVRGDSAAYFCASSPRGTPTDTQYFGPGTRLTVL.